This is a list of T cell receptor beta chains from one sample in a study of post-analysis software for immune sequencing data. From the PCR reads, TCRdb called clonotypes with MiXCR, one entry per CDR3 protein. The repertoire consists of about 770,000 distinct CDR3 sequences, with roughly 46% occurring once and the leading ten covering just under 5%. Specimen: blood. These receptor sequences come from a girl between 10 and 17 years old with multiple sclerosis. CDR3s include the opening cysteine and the closing phenylalanine or tryptophan. Each record gives: J gene, clone size, D gene, CDR3 length, V gene, CDR3 protein, CDR3 DNA. The D gene is left open where the match is weak. The size field is filled for only some rows; it gives once, few, many or a size class.

J gene: TRBJ1-5
clone size: .
D gene: .
CDR3 length: 15
V gene: TRBV15
CDR3 protein: CATSGLASSNQPQHF
CDR3 DNA: TGTGCCACCAGCGGATTGGCTAGTAGCAATCAGCCCCAGCATTTT

J gene: TRBJ2-3
clone size: .
D gene: TRBD2
CDR3 length: 16
V gene: TRBV6-9
CDR3 protein: CASSYPSGTRGDTQYF
CDR3 DNA: TGTGCCAGCAGTTACCCGTCCGGGACTAGGGGGGATACGCAGTATTTT

J gene: TRBJ1-1
clone size: .
D gene: .
CDR3 length: 14
V gene: TRBV20-1
CDR3 protein: CSAPSPFMNTEAFF
CDR3 DNA: TGCAGTGCCCCTAGTCCTTTTATGAACACTGAAGCTTTCTTT

J gene: TRBJ1-2
clone size: .
D gene: TRBD1
CDR3 length: 13
V gene: TRBV7-9
CDR3 protein: CASSAFGQEGYTF
CDR3 DNA: TGTGCCAGCAGCGCATTCGGACAGGAAGGCTACACCTTC

J gene: TRBJ1-1
clone size: .
D gene: .
CDR3 length: 13
V gene: TRBV7-2
CDR3 protein: CASSGEVNTEAFF
CDR3 DNA: TGTGCCAGCAGCGGAGAGGTCAACACTGAAGCTTTCTTT

J gene: TRBJ1-2
clone size: .
D gene: .
CDR3 length: 13
V gene: TRBV29-1
CDR3 protein: CSVESWSEYGYTF
CDR3 DNA: TGCAGCGTTGAATCGTGGTCGGAGTATGGCTACACCTTC

J gene: TRBJ1-1
clone size: few
D gene: .
CDR3 length: 11
V gene: TRBV29-1
CDR3 protein: CSVAWDYEAFF
CDR3 DNA: TGCAGCGTTGCTTGGGACTATGAAGCTTTCTTT

J gene: TRBJ2-1
clone size: few
D gene: TRBD2
CDR3 length: 16
V gene: TRBV6-5
CDR3 protein: CASSYGLAGGSNEQFF
CDR3 DNA: TGTGCCAGCAGTTACGGACTAGCGGGAGGGTCTAATGAGCAGTTCTTC

J gene: TRBJ2-1
clone size: few
D gene: TRBD1
CDR3 length: 12
V gene: TRBV3-1
CDR3 protein: CASSRGQGEQFF
CDR3 DNA: TGTGCCAGCAGCCGAGGACAGGGGGAGCAGTTCTTC

J gene: TRBJ2-7
clone size: few
D gene: .
CDR3 length: 11
V gene: TRBV29-1
CDR3 protein: CSVVSRREQYF
CDR3 DNA: TGCAGCGTTGTGTCTAGACGCGAGCAGTACTTC

J gene: TRBJ2-1
clone size: once
D gene: .
CDR3 length: 16
V gene: TRBV15
CDR3 protein: CATSRDLGGPYNEQFF
CDR3 DNA: TGTGCCACCAGCAGAGATCTCGGGGGACCCTACAATGAGCAGTTCTTC

J gene: TRBJ2-7
clone size: .
D gene: .
CDR3 length: 13
V gene: TRBV20-1
CDR3 protein: CSARDPIRGEQYF
CDR3 DNA: TGCAGTGCTAGAGATCCCATTCGTGGGGAGCAGTACTTC

J gene: TRBJ2-3
clone size: .
D gene: TRBD2
CDR3 length: 19
V gene: TRBV28
CDR3 protein: CASSLELLLAGSSTDTQYF
CDR3 DNA: TGTGCCAGCAGTTTAGAACTACTACTAGCGGGATCCAGCACAGATACGCAGTATTTT

J gene: TRBJ2-1
clone size: few
D gene: .
CDR3 length: 15
V gene: TRBV7-2
CDR3 protein: CASSFGLGTSYEQFF
CDR3 DNA: TGTGCCAGCAGCTTTGGCCTAGGCACATCTTATGAGCAGTTCTTC

J gene: TRBJ1-2
clone size: .
D gene: .
CDR3 length: 12
V gene: TRBV29-1
CDR3 protein: CSVGGGDYGYTF
CDR3 DNA: TGCAGCGTTGGGGGGGGCGACTATGGCTACACCTTC

J gene: TRBJ2-1
clone size: few
D gene: .
CDR3 length: 17
V gene: TRBV4-3
CDR3 protein: CASSQDGTGGIFGEQFF
CDR3 DNA: TGCGCCAGCAGCCAAGATGGGACGGGCGGGATCTTTGGTGAGCAGTTCTTC

J gene: TRBJ2-7
clone size: .
D gene: .
CDR3 length: 15
V gene: TRBV7-2
CDR3 protein: CASTITGWGDYEQYF
CDR3 DNA: TGTGCCAGCACCATTACAGGTTGGGGGGACTACGAGCAGTACTTC

J gene: TRBJ1-1
clone size: .
D gene: TRBD1
CDR3 length: 17
V gene: TRBV9
CDR3 protein: CASSVEGTGGMNTEAFF
CDR3 DNA: TGTGCCAGCAGCGTAGAGGGGACAGGGGGCATGAACACTGAAGCTTTCTTT

J gene: TRBJ2-2
clone size: .
D gene: .
CDR3 length: 15
V gene: TRBV2
CDR3 protein: CASSRTTSVTGELFF
CDR3 DNA: TGTGCCAGCAGTCGGACGACGTCGGTCACCGGGGAGCTGTTTTTT

J gene: TRBJ1-2
clone size: .
D gene: TRBD1
CDR3 length: 19
V gene: TRBV6-1
CDR3 protein: CASSPPRAGTGAPYYGYTF
CDR3 DNA: TGTGCCAGCAGTCCCCCAAGGGCCGGGACAGGGGCCCCATACTATGGCTACACCTTC